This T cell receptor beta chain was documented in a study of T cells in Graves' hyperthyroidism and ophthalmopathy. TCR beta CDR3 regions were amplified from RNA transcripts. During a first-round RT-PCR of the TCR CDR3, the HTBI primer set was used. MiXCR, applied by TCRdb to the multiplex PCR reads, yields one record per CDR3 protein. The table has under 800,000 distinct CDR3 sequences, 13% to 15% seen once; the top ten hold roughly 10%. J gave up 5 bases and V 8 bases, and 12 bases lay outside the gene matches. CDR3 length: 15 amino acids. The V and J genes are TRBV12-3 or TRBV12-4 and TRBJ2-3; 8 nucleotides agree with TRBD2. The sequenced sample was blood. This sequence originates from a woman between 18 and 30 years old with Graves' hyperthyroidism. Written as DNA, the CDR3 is TGTGCCAGCTTTTTGGGGGGCGGGGGGCAAGATACGCAGTATTTT. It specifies CASFLGGGGQDTQYF.